The clone carrying this T cell receptor beta chain showed up many times. In building TCR beta libraries, iRepertoire HTBI primers were used together with Arm-PCR of CDR3 regions. Using its own MiXCR run on the multiplex PCR reads, TCRdb lists one record per CDR3 protein. The table records roughly 520,000 distinct CDR3 sequences, 12% of them present only once. These data are taken from a study of regulatory T cells in long-lasting Graves disease. The time point is: newly diagnosed GD, antithyroid drugs for less than 3 months. Construction of the TCR library relied on RNA isolated from PBMCs. V dropped 6 bases and J dropped 2 bases, with 11 bases sitting between them. This CDR3 spans 14 amino acids. Germline CDR1 reads LNHNV; CDR2 reads YYDKDF (reference sequence). This sample was shared with a second study, whose subject was T cells in Graves' hyperthyroidism and ophthalmopathy.

The chain links TRBV15 to TRBJ2-1, with D maybe TRBD1 (6 bases). This material consisted of peripheral blood mononuclear cells (PBMCs), taken at new diagnosis, from a patient treated with antithyroid drugs. The source of this sequence is a woman aged 30 to 39 with Graves disease. CDR3 sequence reads: CATSVGAAYNEQFF. The CDR3 bases are TGTGCCACCAGTGTGGGGGCGGCCTACAATGAGCAGTTCTTC.